The rows below give T cell receptor beta chains drawn from one sample of a study of T cells after posttransplantation cyclophosphamide. Clones were read by immunoSEQ multiplex PCR, and TCRdb kept only the in-frame ones, dropping some. The sample offers over 6,500 clones and no singletons, the top ten holding about 5.5%. The starting material was PBMCs, obtained after allogeneic stem cell transplant with posttransplant cyclophosphamide. The receptor source for this set is a male patient aged 18-30 years who received an allogeneic stem cell transplant from an unrelated donor, was CMV-positive, and had acute and chronic GVHD. The T cells may partly be graft donor cells. Each CDR3 is given with its conserved first and last residue. The D gene is left open where the match is weak. Some rows have no size entry. The others give once, few or many, or a class for an expanded clone.

j_gene	v_gene	abundance	d_gene	CDR3nt	CDR3aa
TRBJ1-2	TRBV6-5	many	-	TGTGCCAGCAGTTACTCTACCCGGGGCTATGGCTACACCTTC	CASSYSTRGYGYTF
TRBJ2-1	TRBV9	many	TRBD2	TGTGCCAGCAGCGTAGGAAGCGGGGACTACAATGAGCAGTTCTTC	CASSVGSGDYNEQFF
TRBJ2-1	TRBV6-6	many	TRBD1	TGTGCCAGCAGTGCTCCGGGACAGGGGGCAAATGAGCAGTTCTTC	CASSAPGQGANEQFF
TRBJ2-5	TRBV6-5	many	-	TGTGCCAGCAGCCAGGCGGGGGCGCCCCGGGAGACCCAGTACTTC	CASSQAGAPRETQYF
TRBJ1-2	TRBV6-4	many	-	TGTGCCAGCAGTGACGTGGGCAGGGGTTATGGCTACACCTTC	CASSDVGRGYGYTF
TRBJ2-1	TRBV13	many	TRBD1	TGTGCCAGCAGCTTAGCCGGGACAGTTTTCTACAATGAGCAGTTCTTC	CASSLAGTVFYNEQFF
TRBJ1-1	TRBV7-9	many	-	TGTGCCAGCAGCTTAGCGTTGCCGGGGACTGAAGCTTTCTTT	CASSLALPGTEAFF
TRBJ2-2	TRBV7-3	many	TRBD2	TGTGCCAGCAGCCCCCTTGGCGGGGGGGTAAACACCGGGGAGCTGTTTTTT	CASSPLGGGVNTGELFF
TRBJ2-2	TRBV5-4	many	TRBD2	TGTGCCAGCAGCGCCCTCCAGAGCGGGGGGCCGAACACCGGGGAGCTGTTTTTT	CASSALQSGGPNTGELFF
TRBJ1-4	TRBV5-1	many	TRBD1	TGCGCCAGCAGCTTGGCCCAGGGACAGGGAGAGGAAAAACTGTTTTTT	CASSLAQGQGEEKLFF
TRBJ1-2	TRBV28	many	-	TGTGCCAGCAGTTTAATCCCAGGGCGCTATGGCTACACCTTC	CASSLIPGRYGYTF
TRBJ1-2	TRBV28	many	TRBD1	TGTGCCAGCAGTCTCCTCACAGGGGACTATGGCTACACCTTC	CASSLLTGDYGYTF
TRBJ2-6	TRBV2	many	-	TGTGCCAGCAATAGTCTCTCTGGGGCCAACGTCCTGACTTTC	CASNSLSGANVLTF
TRBJ1-1	TRBV5-6	medium-sized	-	TGTGCCAGCAGTGTAGCGGGTGAAGCTTTCTTT	CASSVAGEAFF
TRBJ2-7	TRBV4-2	many	TRBD1	TGTGCCAGCAGCCAAGATCTGACAGGGACCCACTACGAGCAGTACTTC	CASSQDLTGTHYEQYF
TRBJ2-2	TRBV19	many	-	TGTGCCAGTAGTATCTTGAGGGCCGGGCGGACCGGGGAGCTGTTTTTT	CASSILRAGRTGELFF
TRBJ2-2	TRBV7-2	large	-	TGTGCCAGCAGCCCCCACCCGGGAACCGCGGGCCGGGAGCTGTTTTTT	CASSPHPGTAGRELFF
TRBJ1-4	TRBV6-5	many	TRBD1	TGTGCCAGCAGACCGGACAGGGGGCTTCAAGAAAAACTGTTTTTT	CASRPDRGLQEKLFF
TRBJ1-5	TRBV19	medium-sized	TRBD1	TGTGCCAGTAGTAGAGGGACAGTAAGCAATCAGCCCCAGCATTTT	CASSRGTVSNQPQHF
TRBJ1-2	TRBV7-3	few	TRBD1	TGTGCCAGCAGCTCCGGGAAGGGACAGGGAATGGATAACTATGGCTACACCTTC	CASSSGKGQGMDNYGYTF
TRBJ2-1	TRBV29-1	-	TRBD2	TGCAGCACTTTTAGCGGGGGGCACTACAATGAGCAGTTCTTC	CSTFSGGHYNEQFF
TRBJ2-2	TRBV9	few	TRBD2	TGTGCCAGCAGCGTTAAACCGGGACCAGCGGGGGGGCCGGAGACCGGGGAGCTGTTTTTT	CASSVKPGPAGGPETGELFF
TRBJ1-1	TRBV30	medium-sized	-	TGTGCCTGGAGTTTAAGGGGTCGAACTGAAGCTTTCTTT	CAWSLRGRTEAFF
TRBJ1-6	TRBV7-3	many	TRBD1	TGTGCCAGCAGCTCCACCGGGACAGGGGTATTTTCACCCCTCCACTTT	CASSSTGTGVFSPLHF
TRBJ1-1	TRBV28	-	-	TGTGCCAGCAAGCGGGCAGCGACCACTGAAGCTTTCTTT	CASKRAATTEAFF
TRBJ2-3	TRBV5-1	many	-	TGCGCCAGCAGCTTGGACACCCAAAACCCCCGCGATACGCAGTATTTT	CASSLDTQNPRDTQYF
TRBJ2-5	TRBV5-1	many	-	TGCGCCAGCAGCTTGGCCACCACGGGGACCCAGTACTTC	CASSLATTGTQYF
TRBJ2-1	TRBV6-4	many	-	TGTGCCAGCAGTGACTCGTCGGGGGGCCGGAATGAGCAGTTCTTC	CASSDSSGGRNEQFF
TRBJ1-2	TRBV2	many	TRBD1	TGTGCCAGCAGCTTGGACAGGGTAAAATATGGCTACACCTTC	CASSLDRVKYGYTF
TRBJ2-1	TRBV7-6	many	TRBD1	TGTGCCAGCAGCCCCCCCGGGACAGTGAACAATGAGCAGTTCTTC	CASSPPGTVNNEQFF
TRBJ2-2	TRBV27	many	TRBD1	TGTGCCAGCAGTTTAAAACAGGGGGCCGGGGAGCTGTTTTTT	CASSLKQGAGELFF
TRBJ1-2	TRBV29-1	many	-	TGCAGCCTGAGTGACAGTAGATCTGGCTACACCTTC	CSLSDSRSGYTF
TRBJ2-3	TRBV9	medium-sized	-	TGTGCCAGCAGCGCCGGGACTGGTACTAGCACAGATACGCAGTATTTT	CASSAGTGTSTDTQYF
TRBJ1-1	TRBV10-1	many	-	TGCGCCAGCAGTGAAACGACAAACGGTGGCACTGAAGCTTTCTTT	CASSETTNGGTEAFF
TRBJ1-1	TRBV28	medium-sized	-	TGTGCCAGCAGTTTGGTTGACTCCCCTCATGGAGCTTTCTTT	CASSLVDSPHGAFF
TRBJ1-5	TRBV5-6	many	-	TGTGCCAGCAGCTTGGGAGGCCTGTCCAAGAGACAGCCCCAGCATTTT	CASSLGGLSKRQPQHF
TRBJ1-3	TRBV6-1	many	-	TGTGCCAGCAGTGTACCCCAGGGGACCGGAAACACCATATATTTT	CASSVPQGTGNTIYF
TRBJ2-3	TRBV4-1	many	-	TGCGCCAGCAGCCAGGGACTTAGCACAGATACGCAGTATTTT	CASSQGLSTDTQYF
TRBJ2-1	TRBV11-2	many	TRBD2	TGTGCCAGCAGCTGGAGCCGGCTAGCGGGGCGATCCTCCTACAATGAGCAGTTCTTC	CASSWSRLAGRSSYNEQFF
TRBJ2-3	TRBV6-6	many	TRBD2	TGTGCCAGCAGTTTGGTTAGCGGGGATGAGGGGAAGTATTTT	CASSLVSGDEGKYF
TRBJ1-1	TRBV28	many	TRBD1	TGTGCCAGCAGTCTGGGGACAGGGGATTACACTGAAGCTTTCTTT	CASSLGTGDYTEAFF
TRBJ2-3	TRBV29-1	few	TRBD1	TGCAGCTTTGACAGGGGGGACACAGATACGCAGTATTTT	CSFDRGDTDTQYF
TRBJ2-3	TRBV4-3	many	TRBD2	TGCGCCAGCAGCCAAGCTATCGGGGGGGACACAGATACGCAGTATTTT	CASSQAIGGDTDTQYF
TRBJ1-1	TRBV10-2	medium-sized	-	TGCGCCAGCATGAGGTTGGAGGAGTACACTGAAGCTTTCTTT	CASMRLEEYTEAFF
TRBJ1-3	TRBV6-1	many	-	TGTGCCAGCAGTGTCGGACACTCAAGCTCTGGAAACACCATATATTTT	CASSVGHSSSGNTIYF
TRBJ2-2	TRBV19	medium-sized	TRBD2	TGTGCCAGCAGCCGGTCCGGGGGGAAGAACACCGGGGAGCTGTTTTTT	CASSRSGGKNTGELFF
TRBJ1-6	TRBV2	-	-	TGTGCCAGCAGCGAAGAAGGGCCAGGGCGATATAATTCACCCCTCCACTTT	CASSEEGPGRYNSPLHF
TRBJ2-1	TRBV9	many	TRBD2	TGTGCCAGCAGCCCCACTTTCGGGACTAGTGGTAATGAGCAGTTCTTC	CASSPTFGTSGNEQFF
TRBJ2-5	TRBV5-6	many	-	TGTGCCAGCAGCCTAAGGGTCAGCGGGGAGACCCAGTACTTC	CASSLRVSGETQYF
TRBJ2-3	TRBV2	many	-	TGTGCCAGCAGTCGGACAGCTAGCACAGATACGCAGTATTTT	CASSRTASTDTQYF
TRBJ2-5	TRBV11-2	many	-	TGTGCCAGCAGCTTAGATCGGGGGAGTAGAGAGACCCAGTACTTC	CASSLDRGSRETQYF
TRBJ1-1	TRBV27	many	-	TGTGCCAGCAGGGAACAGGGTACCTACACTGAAGCTTTCTTT	CASREQGTYTEAFF
TRBJ2-2	TRBV27	few	-	TGTGCCAGCAGTTTATCGGGCAGGGCGAACACCGGGGAGCTGTTTTTT	CASSLSGRANTGELFF
TRBJ1-1	TRBV7-9	many	-	TGTGCCAGCAGCCAGAACGATCCAGGGAACACTGAAGCTTTCTTT	CASSQNDPGNTEAFF
TRBJ2-3	TRBV5-1	many	-	TGCGCCAGCAGCTTGGATACCCTCGGAGATACGCAGTATTTT	CASSLDTLGDTQYF
TRBJ1-2	TRBV19	many	TRBD1	TGTGCCAGTAGTATATTGGGACAACAGGGGGAAGTTGGCTACACCTTC	CASSILGQQGEVGYTF
TRBJ2-2	TRBV2	many	-	TGTGCCAGCAGTGAGACAGGAGTGAACACCGGGGAGCTGTTTTTT	CASSETGVNTGELFF
TRBJ2-1	TRBV6-5	many	TRBD2	TGTGCCAGCAGTCCGGGACTAGCGGCGTACAATGAGCAGTTCTTC	CASSPGLAAYNEQFF